The 32 T cell receptor beta chains below come from one sample, sequenced in a study of T cells in tuberculosis. After thawing and overnight rest, PBMC were stained with GMM-loaded CD1B tetramer, viability dye and anti-CD3 for sorting. The lipid loaded on the CD1B tetramers was C32 glucose monomycolate from Rhodococcus equi. Method: immunoSEQ multiplex PCR; TCRdb's copy keeps in-frame clones and lacks some. In the table there are 85,000 to 100,000 clones, approximately 90% of which are singletons. Sequencing was performed on CD1b-GMM tetramer-negative cells sorted from PBMCs. The receptors here all came from an adult woman with latent tuberculosis.

This clone was picked up a small number of times. The chain combines TRBV6-5 with TRBJ1-2, with 9 bases matching TRBD1. J gave up 8 bases and V 6 bases, and 7 bases lay outside the gene matches. The CDR3 is 13 amino acids. Germline V gene lookup returns CDR1 MNHEY and CDR2 SVGAGI. CDR3 region: CASRPGDRAGYTF. DNA of the CDR3: TGTGCCAGCAGACCCGGGGACAGGGCGGGCTACACCTTC.

J is TRBJ2-1 and V is TRBV6-1; D may be TRBD1 (6 bases). The CDR3 spans 15 residues. CDR1 is MNHNS, CDR2 SASEGT, per germline. The V and J ends lost 6 bases and 7 bases respectively, with 19 bases between them. The CDR3 region has the DNA TGTGCCAGCAGAAACAGGGCTTCGTTGGTTAATGAGCAGTTCTTC. It is translated as CASRNRASLVNEQFF.

V usage is TRBV5-4 and J usage is TRBJ2-7; 10 bases match TRBD2. Per germline, CDR1 SGHNT and CDR2 YYREEE (reference sequence). Trimming removed 4 bases from V and 3 bases from J; junction bases left unmatched: 7. This CDR3 region has 15 residues. The CDR3 protein is CASSRLAGGLYEQYF. The CDR3 bases are TGTGCCAGCAGCCGATTAGCGGGGGGACTCTACGAGCAGTACTTC.

The chain couples TRBV5-1 to TRBJ1-1; D call uncertain. The CDR3 is 15 residues long. The V gene's germline CDR1 is SGHRS and CDR2 YFSETQ. V was cut by 0 bases and J by 1 base, with 10 bases left in between. CDR3 DNA: TGCGCCAGCAGCTTGGCAGGTGGATGGAACACTGAAGCTTTCTTT. Its protein is CASSLAGGWNTEAFF.

The chain joins TRBV25-1 to TRBJ1-3, with D uncertain. V lost 1 base to trimming and J lost 0 bases, with 13 bases between them. CDR1 and CDR2 from the germline V gene are MGHDK and SYGVNS. The CDR3 spans 17 residues. CDR3 nucleotide sequence: TGTGCCAGCAGTGAATCCCGGGGAGAGCTCTCTGGAAACACCATATATTTT. This encodes CASSESRGELSGNTIYF.

The chain combines TRBV14 with TRBJ1-2, with D possibly TRBD1 on 6 matching bases. V gave up 0 bases and J gave up 9 bases, with 26 bases separating them. Germline V gene lookup returns CDR1 SGHDN and CDR2 FVKESK. The CDR3 totals 18 residues. CDR3 loop: CASSQDSAGYRAFSSYTF. CDR3 sequence (DNA): TGTGCCAGCAGCCAAGACTCGGCAGGTTACAGGGCTTTTTCAAGCTACACCTTC.

The chain combines TRBV5-1 with TRBJ2-7, with D possibly matching TRBD1 (6 bases). The CDR3 sequence is 15 residues long. Germline CDR1 reads SGHRS; CDR2 reads YFSETQ. Trimming left V 2 bases short and J 7 bases short, with 19 bases between. CDR3 protein: CASSFRDTVVGEQYF. The CDR3 coding sequence is TGCGCCAGCAGCTTCCGGGACACGGTGGTTGGGGAGCAGTACTTC.

As DNA, the CDR3 is TGCGCCAGCAGCTTTAATTACAGGGGGGATGAGCAGTTCTTC. Protein: CASSFNYRGDEQFF. The genes are TRBV5-1 and TRBJ2-1; 8 nucleotides line up with TRBD1. J was trimmed by 8 bases and V by 2 bases; bases with no gene match: 6. The length of the CDR3 is 14 residues. The germline V gene has CDR1 SGHRS and CDR2 YFSETQ.

The V gene is TRBV7-2, the J gene TRBJ2-2; D remains unclear. With 2 bases removed from V and 6 bases from J, the gap between germline ends came to 4 bases. In germline, CDR1 is SGHTA, CDR2 FQGNSA. This CDR3 is built from 12 residues. CDR3: CASSLLPGELFF. In DNA, the CDR3 is TGTGCCAGCAGCTTACTCCCCGGGGAGCTGTTTTTT.

The J gene is TRBJ2-3, the V gene TRBV14; D is possibly TRBD2 (5 bases). With 1 base removed from V and 0 bases from J, the gap between germline ends came to 5 bases. CDR1 is SGHDN and CDR2 is FVKESK in the germline V gene. The CDR3 runs to 14 residues. In DNA form, the CDR3 reads TGTGCCAGCAGCCAAGCGGGGAGCACAGATACGCAGTATTTT. It encodes CASSQAGSTDTQYF.

V usage is TRBV5-4 and J usage is TRBJ1-1, with D uncertain. The germline gives CDR1 SGHNT, CDR2 YYREEE (reference sequence). The germline V and J ends were trimmed by 0 bases and 3 bases, with 15 bases remaining between them. The CDR3 is 16 residues long. DNA of the CDR3: TGTGCCAGCAGCTTGGACGGCCGTCAGAGGGACACTGAAGCTTTCTTT. Translated, it gives CASSLDGRQRDTEAFF.

This clone was observed once. This chain joins TRBV28 and TRBJ1-5; 10 bases are shared with TRBD1. CDR3 length: 15 amino acids. Germline CDR1 is MDHEN and CDR2 is SYDVKM. V dropped 6 bases and J dropped 2; count of bases not matched to a gene: 4. The CDR3 protein is CASRAGTGGNQPQHF. The CDR3 region has the DNA TGTGCCAGCAGGGCAGGGACAGGGGGCAATCAGCCCCAGCATTTT.

V is TRBV4-3 and J is TRBJ2-1; tentatively, D is TRBD2 (5 bases). Germline lookup yields CDR1 LGHNA and CDR2 YSLEER. The V gene lost 0 bases and the J gene lost 8 bases, with 11 bases spanning the gap. This CDR3 comprises 14 residues. This CDR3 reads CASSQDSGRDEQFF. The CDR3 bases are TGCGCCAGCAGCCAAGATTCGGGAAGGGATGAGCAGTTCTTC.

The chain couples TRBV5-1 to TRBJ1-2; 7 nucleotides line up with TRBD1. This CDR3 comprises 16 residues. V lost 1 base and J lost 6; bases outside the gene matches: 12. Looked up from germline, CDR1 is SGHRS and CDR2 is YFSETQ. CDR3 amino acids: CASSLRPPLTGHGYTF. The CDR3 nucleotides read TGCGCCAGCAGCTTGCGCCCCCCCCTGACAGGGCATGGCTACACCTTC.

The V gene is TRBV6-5, the J gene TRBJ1-1; D gene unclear. CDR1 MNHEY and CDR2 SVGAGI come from the germline V gene. The CDR3 length is 14 residues. Trimming removed 4 bases at V and 4 bases at J, with 13 bases between. The CDR3 DNA sequence: TGTGCCAGCAGTTTCCAAGGTCGGGGCACTGAAGCTTTCTTT. This sequence encodes CASSFQGRGTEAFF.

The chain carries TRBV19 and TRBJ1-5; 9 nucleotides agree with TRBD1. Germline V lookup: CDR1 LNHDA, CDR2 SQIVND (reference sequence). The CDR3 is made up of 13 amino acids. Trimming removed 6 bases from V and 6 bases from J; junction bases left unmatched: 3. As DNA, the CDR3 is TGTGCCAGTAGATTGGGACAGGGTCAGCCCCAGCATTTT. It codes for CASRLGQGQPQHF.

Only one count was recorded for this clone. The V gene is TRBV11-2, the J gene TRBJ2-7; 8 nucleotides line up with TRBD1. Germline V gene data show CDR1 as SGHAT and CDR2 as FQNNGV. V was pared by 1 base and J by 2 bases, with 10 bases of the junction left unmatched. This CDR3 comprises 17 residues. CDR3 sequence: CASSLGSGGAVTYEQYF. CDR3 DNA: TGTGCCAGCAGCTTAGGATCAGGGGGCGCAGTAACCTACGAGCAGTACTTC. The full variable domain, rest sourced from reference TRBV11-2 and TRBJ2-7, is EAGVAQSPRYKIIEKRQSVAFWCNPISGHATLYWYQQILGQGPKLLIQFQNNGVVDDSQLPKDRFSAERLKGVDSTLKIQPAKLEDSAVYLCASSLGSGGAVTYEQYFGPGTRLTVT.

This chain links TRBV19 with TRBJ2-2; 9 bases align to TRBD2. The CDR3 runs 15 residues. Germline loops: CDR1 LNHDA, CDR2 SQIVND (reference sequence). The J segment lost 2 bases and the V segment lost 5 bases, leaving 3 bases of the junction unmatched. Here the CDR3 reads CASSEGLANTGELFF. The CDR3 DNA sequence: TGTGCCAGTAGTGAGGGACTAGCAAACACCGGGGAGCTGTTTTTT. The full variable domain, with the rest looked up from reference TRBV19 and TRBJ2-2, is DGGITQSPKYLFRKEGQNVTLSCEQNLNHDAMYWYRQDPGQGLRLIYYSQIVNDFQKGDIAEGYSVSREKKESFPLTVTSAQKNPTAFYLCASSEGLANTGELFFGEGSRLTVL.

This clone was seen once. The genes are TRBV7-9 and TRBJ1-2; D possibly corresponds to TRBD1 (5 bases). V lost 5 bases to trimming and J lost 8 bases, with 18 bases between them. In germline, CDR1 is SEHNR, CDR2 FQNEAQ (reference sequence). This CDR3 has 14 amino acids. The chain's CDR3 is CASSLDSSAGGYTF. In DNA form, the CDR3 reads TGTGCCAGCAGCCTCGACAGCTCCGCGGGGGGCTACACCTTC.

V gene TRBV4-2 combines with J gene TRBJ2-1; D remains ambiguous. Trimming left V 1 base short and J 2 bases short, with 9 bases between. The CDR3 length is 15 residues. Germline V gene sequence: CDR1 LGHNA, CDR2 YNFKEQ. CDR3 coding DNA: TGTGCCAGCAGCCAAGGGCTAGACCCCTACAATGAGCAGTTCTTC. Translating it yields CASSQGLDPYNEQFF.

V gene TRBV5-1 combines with J gene TRBJ2-1; D is possibly TRBD1 (5 bases). CDR1 and CDR2 (germline): SGHRS, YFSETQ. The ends were cut back, 3 bases at V and 7 bases at J, with 11 bases in the middle. CDR3 length: 13 residues. The CDR3 coding sequence is TGCGCCAGCAGCTCGCAGGGTCTGAATGAGCAGTTCTTC. This sequence encodes CASSSQGLNEQFF.

The genes are TRBV9 and TRBJ2-3, with 8 bases fitting TRBD1. The germline V gene encodes CDR1 SGDLS and CDR2 YYNGEE. After removal of 3 bases from V and 0 bases from J, the junction contained 3 bases not matched to a gene. This CDR3 region has 15 residues. The CDR3 nucleotides read TGTGCCAGCAGCGCGGGACAGGCTAGCACAGATACGCAGTATTTT. Its translation: CASSAGQASTDTQYF.

The chain couples TRBV18 to TRBJ1-3, with TRBD1 identical over 11 bases. The CDR3 length is 16 residues. V was clipped by 6 bases and J by 0 bases; unmatched bases: 4. Germline-derived CDR1 and CDR2 are KGHSH and LQKENI. The CDR3 loop is CASSRTGGISGNTIYF. For the CDR3, the DNA is TGTGCCAGCTCCCGGACAGGGGGCATCTCTGGAAACACCATATATTTT. The full variable domain, in which reference TRBV18 and TRBJ1-3 provide the parts outside the CDR3, is NAGVMQNPRHLVRRRGQEARLRCSPMKGHSHVYWYRQLPEEGLKFMVYLQKENIIDESGMPKERFSAEFPKEGPSILRIQQVVRGDSAAYFCASSRTGGISGNTIYFGEGSWLTVV.

This chain joins TRBV27 and TRBJ1-2; D not certain. The CDR3 consists of 13 residues. Germline V lookup: CDR1 MNHEY, CDR2 SMNVEV (reference sequence). The germline V and J ends were trimmed by 4 bases and 7 bases, with 13 bases remaining between them. CDR3 DNA: TGTGCCAGCAGTTCCGGGGAGTGGGGTGGCTACACCTTC. Amino acid sequence: CASSSGEWGGYTF.

The V and J genes are TRBV27 and TRBJ2-2; weak D call: TRBD1 (6 bases). The CDR3 contains 13 residues. V was clipped by 4 bases and J by 10 bases, with 13 bases between them. Germline V gives CDR1 MNHEY, CDR2 SMNVEV (reference sequence). CDR3 coding DNA: TGTGCCAGCAGTTCCTACAGGGCGGCGGAGCTGTTTTTT. This sequence encodes CASSSYRAAELFF.

The CDR3 loop is CASSGWSSVGSSYNEQFF. The CDR3 nucleotides are TGCGCCAGCAGTGGATGGAGTAGCGTAGGTAGCTCCTACAATGAGCAGTTCTTC. The chain uses TRBV10-2 and TRBJ2-1; D is perhaps TRBD2 (5 bases). V was clipped by 4 bases and J by 0 bases, with 19 bases between them. Germline assignment: CDR1 WSHSY and CDR2 SAAADI. The CDR3 loop spans 18 amino acids.

The chain uses TRBV28 and TRBJ1-2, with D unresolved. This CDR3 is 14 amino acids long. In germline, CDR1 is MDHEN, CDR2 SYDVKM. The ends were cut back, 3 bases at V and 4 bases at J, with 12 bases in the middle. This CDR3 is CASSFLNSVYGYTF. CDR3 sequence (DNA): TGTGCCAGCAGTTTTCTTAATTCCGTCTATGGCTACACCTTC.

The rearrangement joins TRBV7-2 to TRBJ1-1; D is unresolved. Per the germline V gene, CDR1 is SGHTA and CDR2 is FQGNSA. V shed 5 bases and J shed 1 base, with 11 bases lying between them. CDR3 length: 14 amino acids. The CDR3 DNA sequence: TGTGCCAGCAGCCCCTCGGGGAGGAACACTGAAGCTTTCTTT. This gives the protein CASSPSGRNTEAFF. The complete variable domain, with remaining parts taken from reference TRBV7-2 and TRBJ1-1, reads GAGVSQSPSNKVTEKGKDVELRCDPISGHTALYWYRQSLGQGLEFLIYFQGNSAPDKSGLPSDRFSAERTGGSVSTLTIQRTQQEDSAVYLCASSPSGRNTEAFFGQGTRLTVV.

This chain connects TRBV6-1 to TRBJ2-5, with 10 bases that match TRBD2. The CDR3 spans 16 residues. In germline, CDR1 is MNHNS, CDR2 SASEGT. The V and J ends lost 2 bases and 4 bases, in that order; junction bases with no gene match: 7. CDR3 sequence (DNA): TGTGCCAGCAGTGAACCAAGGCTAGCGGGGGCAGAGACCCAGTACTTC. Its translation is CASSEPRLAGAETQYF.

The V call is TRBV27, the J call TRBJ2-5; TRBD2 is a possible D gene (7 bases). The germline V gene has CDR1 MNHEY and CDR2 SMNVEV (reference sequence). The CDR3 runs to 16 residues. V gave up 5 bases and J gave up 5 bases, with 21 bases separating them. CDR3 sequence reads: CASSPLTGRGSETQYF. The CDR3 nucleotides read TGTGCCAGCAGTCCCCTGACGGGGAGGGGGTCTGAGACCCAGTACTTC.

This chain joins TRBV27 and TRBJ2-1; tentatively, D is TRBD1 (5 bases). Trimming shortened V by 1 base and J by 0 bases, and 25 bases separated the two germline ends. Germline values: CDR1 MNHEY, CDR2 SMNVEV (reference sequence). CDR3 length: 21 amino acids. In DNA form, the CDR3 reads TGTGCCAGCAGTTTATATGCAGGGCAGCAAACCGGACGGTCCTCCTACAATGAGCAGTTCTTC. This codes for CASSLYAGQQTGRSSYNEQFF.

V gene TRBV13 combines with J gene TRBJ1-2, with TRBD1 identical over 8 bases. CDR3 length: 15 amino acids. Germline CDR1 is PRHDT and CDR2 is FYEKMQ (reference sequence). The ends lost 3 bases at V and 4 bases at J; junction bases unmatched: 7. The CDR3 bases are TGTGCCAGCAGCTTCACAGGGGGTGGTGGCTATGGCTACACCTTC. The encoded protein is CASSFTGGGGYGYTF.